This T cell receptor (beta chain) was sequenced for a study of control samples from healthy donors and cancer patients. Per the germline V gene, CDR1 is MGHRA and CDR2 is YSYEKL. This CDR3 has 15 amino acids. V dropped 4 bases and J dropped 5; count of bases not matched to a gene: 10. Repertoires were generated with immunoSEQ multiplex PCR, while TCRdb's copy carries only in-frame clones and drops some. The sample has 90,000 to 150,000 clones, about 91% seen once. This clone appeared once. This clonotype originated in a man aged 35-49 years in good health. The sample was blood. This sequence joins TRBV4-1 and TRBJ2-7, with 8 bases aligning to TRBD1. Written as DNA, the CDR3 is TGCGCCAGCAGCCGGGCCGGGACAGGCTACGACGAGCAGTACTTC. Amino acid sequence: CASSRAGTGYDEQYF.